The 10 T cell receptor beta chains listed next were all sequenced from one sample in a study of a mutant IDH1 vaccine in newly diagnosed glioma. Produced via immunoSEQ multiplex PCR; TCRdb's table is partial and in-frame only. The sample includes fewer than 35,000 clones, roughly 56% of them seen just once. Time point given: week 5, during vaccination. Vaccination comprised doses that each held 300 ug of mutant IDH1 20-mer peptide, plus topical imiquimod. Antigen specificity for these receptors is unknown. Sequences were derived from PBMCs, sampled from a glioma patient whose treatment included an IDH1 peptide vaccine. The receptor source for this set is a woman in her late teens or twenties with glioma.

This clone is medium-sized. The V call is TRBV7-3, the J call TRBJ2-1, with 9 nucleotides matching TRBD2. The V gene end was trimmed by 3 bases and the J gene end by 15 bases; junction bases not matched to a gene: 3. This CDR3 is built from 11 residues. The germline CDR1 and CDR2 sequences are SGHTA and FQGTGA. The CDR3 here is CASSFSGSVFF. The CDR3 region has the DNA TGTGCCAGCAGCTTTAGCGGGAGTGTGTTCTTC.

The rearrangement links TRBV11-2 to TRBJ1-2, with no clear D. Trimming left V 5 bases short and J 8 bases short, with 15 bases between. Germline-derived CDR1 and CDR2 are SGHAT and FQNNGV. This CDR3 has 13 amino acids. This chain's CDR3 is CASSPGLRRGYTF. For the CDR3, the DNA is TGTGCCAGCAGCCCCGGACTCCGCCGGGGCTACACCTTC.

The rearrangement uses TRBV27 and TRBJ1-5, with unresolved D. V was shortened by 6 bases and J by 3 bases, with 18 bases between the two germline ends. CDR3 size: 16 residues. Germline CDR1 reads MNHEY; CDR2 reads SMNVEV (reference sequence). Here the CDR3 reads CASSPQAKANNQPQHF. For the CDR3, the DNA is TGTGCCAGCAGCCCCCAGGCCAAGGCCAACAATCAGCCCCAGCATTTT.

In this sample, this clone turned up a few times. The chain combines TRBV7-2 with TRBJ2-1; 11 bases line up with TRBD2. The CDR3 contains 15 residues. The V gene end was trimmed by 4 bases and the J gene end by 12 bases; junction bases not matched to a gene: 11. CDR1 and CDR2 (germline): SGHTA, FQGNSA. The CDR3 nucleotides read TGTGCCAGCAGCTCCCCATTTCTTAGCGGGGGGGGGCAGTTCTTC. Encoded protein: CASSSPFLSGGGQFF. The full variable domain, with the rest looked up from reference TRBV7-2 and TRBJ2-1, is GAGVSQSPSNKVTEKGKDVELRCDPISGHTALYWYRQSLGQGLEFLIYFQGNSAPDKSGLPSDRFSAERTGGSVSTLTIQRTQQEDSAVYLCASSSPFLSGGGQFFGPGTRLTVL.

The J gene is TRBJ2-2, the V gene TRBV7-9, with D hard to call. V was pared by 7 bases and J by 6 bases, with 15 bases between. The germline CDR1 and CDR2 sequences are SEHNR and FQNEAQ (reference sequence). The CDR3 covers 14 residues. CDR3 amino acids: CASTTGWEAGELFF. Here the CDR3 DNA reads TGTGCCAGCACCACCGGTTGGGAAGCCGGGGAGCTGTTTTTT.

The V call is TRBV7-9, the J call TRBJ2-1; TRBD2 matches 9 bases. With 4 bases clipped from V and 0 bases from J, the junction kept 7 bases outside the gene matches. The CDR3 totals 17 residues. Germline V gene sequence: CDR1 SEHNR, CDR2 FQNEAQ (reference sequence). DNA for the CDR3: TGTGCCAGCAGCTGGGCTAGCGGGATGAGCTCCTACAATGAGCAGTTCTTC. Its protein is CASSWASGMSSYNEQFF.

V is TRBV10-3 and J is TRBJ2-7; a weak D match, TRBD1 (5 bases). Germline CDR1 and CDR2: ENHRY and SYGVKD. The CDR3 is made up of 13 amino acids. Trimming removed 4 bases from V and 6 bases from J, with 13 bases in between. DNA for the CDR3: TGTGCCATCAGTGTCTCCAGGGCGCGCGAGCAGTACTTC. This sequence encodes CAISVSRAREQYF.

This clone was seen only a few times. CDR3 amino acids: CASSPGTGYISLFF. Here the CDR3 DNA reads TGTGCCAGCTCACCCGGGACAGGATATATTTCGCTGTTTTTT. The chain recombines TRBV18 with TRBJ1-4; 8 bases are a match to TRBD1. The germline V gene encodes CDR1 KGHSH and CDR2 LQKENI. The CDR3 is made up of 14 amino acids. Germline trimming cut 3 bases from V and 14 bases from J; bases unmatched to any gene: 11.

The genes are TRBV2 and TRBJ1-3; possibly TRBD1 for D (5 bases). V lost 3 bases and J lost 1, with 7 bases in between. Germline V gives CDR1 SNHLY, CDR2 FYNNEI. The CDR3 has 14 residues. DNA of the CDR3: TGTGCCAGCAGTGACGAGGGGTCTGGAAACACCATATATTTT. It codes for CASSDEGSGNTIYF.

The CDR3 DNA reads as TGTGCCAGCAGTGAAACAGGCACGGGGGAGCTGTTTTTT. It encodes CASSETGTGELFF. The chain has TRBV6-4 and TRBJ2-2; the D gene is possibly TRBD1 (5 bases). CDR3 length: 13 amino acids. From germline, CDR1 is MRHNA and CDR2 SNTAGT. With 3 bases removed from V and 8 bases from J, the gap between germline ends came to 10 bases.